The 5 T cell receptor beta chains given below trace back to one sample, sequenced in a study of identical twins. TCRdb ran MiXCR on the 5' RACE reads and lists one entry per CDR3 protein. This table has 1.5 million or so distinct CDR3 sequences, about 30% appearing once. Sequenced input: cord blood. The receptor source for this set is a newborn girl in good health.

The gene calls are TRBV6-1 and TRBJ2-7; TRBD1 or TRBD2 may be the D gene (5 bases each). V lost 1 base and J 3 bases, leaving 13 bases between the germline ends. The CDR3 sequence is 15 residues long. Per the germline V gene, CDR1 is MNHNS and CDR2 is SASEGT. The CDR3 reads CASSEVWDVVYEQYF. Written as DNA, the CDR3 is TGTGCCAGCAGTGAAGTTTGGGACGTAGTCTACGAGCAGTACTTC.

The chain has TRBV18 and TRBJ2-7, with D perhaps TRBD2 (5 bases). CDR3 length equals 13 residues. V lost 2 bases and J lost 2, with 7 bases in between. CDR1 KGHSH and CDR2 LQKENI come from the germline V gene. The CDR3 DNA is TGTGCCAGCTCACCAGAGACTACCTACGAGCAGTACTTC. Protein: CASSPETTYEQYF.

This clonotype was picked up a small number of times. The V gene is TRBV12-3 or TRBV12-4, the J gene TRBJ2-1, with D uncertain. V was shortened by 3 bases and J by 9 bases, with 9 bases between the two germline ends. The CDR3 consists of 12 residues. The CDR3: CASSFRRFEQFF. In DNA, the CDR3 is TGTGCCAGCAGTTTCAGGCGGTTTGAGCAGTTCTTC.

This clonotype was found a few times. The J gene is TRBJ1-5, the V gene TRBV10-2, with D perhaps TRBD1 (6 bases). Trimming took off 6 bases at V and 6 bases at J, with 12 bases between the two ends. The CDR3 is 13 amino acids. Germline CDR1 and CDR2: WSHSY and SAAADI. CDR3 coding DNA: TGCGCCAGCAGGAGATACAGGGCTCAGCCCCAGCATTTT. Its protein product is CASRRYRAQPQHF.

The sample holds a few counts of this clonotype. This chain joins TRBV20-1 and TRBJ2-7; a weak D match, TRBD2 (6 bases). V was cut by 1 base and J by 3 bases, with 10 bases left in between. This CDR3 has 13 amino acids. CDR1 is DFQATT and CDR2 is SNEGSKA in the germline V gene (reference sequence). This CDR3 reads CSARAWGVYEQYF. For the CDR3, the DNA is TGCAGTGCTAGAGCTTGGGGGGTCTACGAGCAGTACTTC.